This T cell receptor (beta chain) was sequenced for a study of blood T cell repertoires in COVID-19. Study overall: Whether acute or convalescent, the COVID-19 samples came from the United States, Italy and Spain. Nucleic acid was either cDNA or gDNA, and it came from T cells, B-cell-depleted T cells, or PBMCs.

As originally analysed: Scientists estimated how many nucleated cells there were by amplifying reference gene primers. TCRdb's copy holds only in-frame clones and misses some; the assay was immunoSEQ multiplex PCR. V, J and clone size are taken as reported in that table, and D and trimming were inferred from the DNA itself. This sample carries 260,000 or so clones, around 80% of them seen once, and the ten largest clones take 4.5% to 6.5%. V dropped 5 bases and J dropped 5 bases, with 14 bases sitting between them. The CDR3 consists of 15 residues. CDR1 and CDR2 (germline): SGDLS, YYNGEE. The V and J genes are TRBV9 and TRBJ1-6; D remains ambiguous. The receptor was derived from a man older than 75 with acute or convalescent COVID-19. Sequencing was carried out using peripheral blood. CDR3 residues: CASRADPPDNSPLHF. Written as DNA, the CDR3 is TGTGCCAGCAGAGCTGATCCGCCGGATAATTCACCCCTCCACTTT.